The entry below describes one T cell receptor beta chain. This clone's antigen is unknown. There are no base qualities to consult, and no much larger clone falls within one base. This entry comes from a study of early T cells in non-severe SARS-CoV-2 infection (dated by TCRdb to 2020 to 2022). Background on the whole study: Bulk RNA from unsorted whole blood was used for TCR sequencing, so alpha and beta chains could not be paired.

Set within a cohort of healthcare workers in London, UK, this nested case-control study involved weekly PCR testing of nasopharyngeal swabs along with blood sampling. Healthcare workers were enrolled in the week of the UK lockdown, from 23 to 31 March 2020, and were followed every week for up to roughly 15 weeks. The CDR3 contains 15 residues, cysteine and phenylalanine counted. The sequence is cut down to CDR3 DNA, 45 bases in frame from base 1. The V and J ends are trimmed by 1 base and 8 bases, leaving 15 bases between them. Based on the germline V gene, the CDR1 and CDR2 sequences are SGHTA and FQGTGA. The library was made by 5' RACE. The listed sequencing device is NextSeq 500. The TCR library protocol attached unique molecular identifiers to individual cDNA molecules to correct for sequencing error and PCR bias. Both TCR alpha and beta chains were sequenced, and tight co-correlation was observed between alpha and beta sequence abundances in each sample. Regarding the original processing steps: V gene, J gene and CDR3 annotation of TCR sequences was performed with Decombinator V4. Expanded TCRs were defined as changing significantly between any two time points under a Poisson model with p below 0.0001. TCR abundances were normalised to the total number of TCRs sequenced per sample and were expressed as counts per million. TRAV1-2 paired with TRAJ12, TRAJ20 or TRAJ33 defined MAIT TCRs, while TRAV10 paired with TRAJ18 defined iNKT TCRs. VDJdb, accessed 1 November 2021, was searched for CMV, EBV and SARS-CoV-2 annotated TCRs, excluding TCRs annotated for multiple antigens. Through fastp at Q25 and MiXCR, TCRdb rebuilt clones from the public reads, retaining in-frame beta chains. CDR3 protein sequences are deduplicated, and each keeps its most common genes and DNA. V and J calls and clone size were set by TCRdb, not the authors. Within this sample are around 80,000 distinct CDR3 sequences, with 13% of them counted one time only. The ten largest clones capture 6% of the sample.

The full study reports these points: VDJdb matching was skewed toward anti-spike CD8 responses and likely underestimated virus-specific expansions by missing private and CD4 specificities.

The receptor's source is an adult who was a healthcare worker with PCR-confirmed SARS-CoV-2 infection or an uninfected control (not recorded which). The rearrangement combines TRBV7-3 with TRBJ2-1; the D segment could be TRBD2, given 5 matching bases. The specimen sequenced was whole blood. CDR3 protein: CASSLRGEGFDEQFF. The bases are TGTGCCAGCAGCTTAAGGGGAGAGGGTTTCGATGAGCAGTTCTTC.